This TCR beta chain was captured in a study of T cells of healthy individuals. In this sample, this clonotype turned up a few times. The V and J ends lost 6 bases and 0 bases respectively, with 14 bases between them. Germline CDR1 reads SGHRS; CDR2 reads YFSETQ. The CDR3 totals 15 residues. TCRdb passed the 5' RACE reads through MiXCR, listing each CDR3 protein once. The top ten clones hold roughly 15% of a sample with around 53,000 distinct CDR3 sequences, roughly 15% of them seen once. This rearrangement joins TRBV5-1 to TRBJ2-3, with D perhaps TRBD1 or TRBD2 (5 bases each). The receptor's source is a human donor in good health. CDR3 loop: CASTVGEGSTDTQYF. CDR3 DNA sequence: TGCGCCAGCACCGTAGGCGAGGGGAGCACAGATACGCAGTATTTT. The full variable domain, rest sourced from reference TRBV5-1 and TRBJ2-3, is KAGVTQTPRYLIKTRGQQVTLSCSPISGHRSVSWYQQTPGQGLQFLFEYFSETQRNKGNFPGRFSGRQFSNSRSEMNVSTLELGDSALYLCASTVGEGSTDTQYFGPGTRLTVL.